A selection of T cell receptor beta chains follows, all from one sample in a study of neoadjuvant nivolumab and ipilimumab in lung cancer. Generated by immunoSEQ multiplex PCR, the TCRdb table keeps only in-frame clones and is missing some. The data contain about 38,000 clones, 89% of them singletons. The sample was peripheral blood, taken before neoadjuvant nivolumab, alone or with ipilimumab. Receptors were obtained from an adult with non-small cell lung cancer. Both conserved end residues are part of each CDR3. Each record gives: J gene, D gene, clone size, V gene, CDR3 protein, CDR3 DNA. A D gene is named only where the DNA matches it firmly. Expanded clones are given a class, and other clones once, few, many or no size at all.

TRBJ2-3 | TRBD2 | NA | TRBV4-1 | CASSPRTSGSFTDTQYF | TGCGCCAGCAGCCCCCGGACTAGCGGGAGCTTTACAGATACGCAGTATTTT
TRBJ1-4 | NA | NA | TRBV18 | CASSPGGGEKLFF | TGTGCCAGCTCACCAGGGGGTGGTGAAAAACTGTTTTTT
TRBJ2-3 | NA | NA | TRBV5-1 | CASSFQGRGTDTQYF | TGCGCCAGCAGCTTCCAAGGGAGAGGCACAGATACGCAGTATTTT
TRBJ2-7 | NA | once | TRBV5-4 | CASSSPSGLGAGEQYF | TGTGCCAGCAGCTCCCCCTCGGGGTTAGGGGCGGGGGAGCAGTACTTC
TRBJ2-7 | TRBD2 | NA | TRBV5-1 | CASSLVASGTKYEQYF | TGCGCCAGCAGCTTGGTGGCTAGCGGAACCAAATACGAGCAGTACTTC
TRBJ2-6 | TRBD2 | NA | TRBV19 | CASSPTGGTNVLTF | TGTGCCAGTAGCCCCACGGGAGGTACAAACGTCCTGACTTTC
TRBJ2-7 | TRBD2 | NA | TRBV30 | CAWSVRRLAERSYEQYF | TGTGCCTGGAGTGTACGTCGACTAGCGGAGCGATCCTACGAGCAGTACTTC
TRBJ2-1 | NA | NA | TRBV18 | CASSPLNHEQFF | TGTGCCAGCTCACCACTCAATCATGAGCAGTTCTTC
TRBJ2-2 | NA | NA | TRBV19 | CASSTAQGPGTGELFF | TGTGCCAGTAGTACCGCACAGGGCCCGGGCACCGGGGAGCTGTTTTTT
TRBJ1-1 | TRBD1 | NA | TRBV27 | CASSLWTGLNTEAFF | TGTGCCAGCAGTTTATGGACAGGGCTGAACACTGAAGCTTTCTTT
TRBJ1-1 | NA | NA | TRBV5-6 | CASSLFGNTEAFF | TGTGCCAGCAGCTTGTTCGGGAACACTGAAGCTTTCTTT
TRBJ2-7 | NA | NA | TRBV6-5 | CASSYSRGYEQYF | TGTGCCAGCAGTTACAGCCGGGGCTACGAGCAGTACTTC
TRBJ2-2 | NA | NA | TRBV29-1 | CSVDWQGLGTGELFF | TGCAGCGTTGATTGGCAGGGCTTGGGTACCGGGGAGCTGTTTTTT
TRBJ2-5 | NA | NA | TRBV7-9 | CASSLLGRQETQYF | TGTGCCAGCAGCTTACTTGGTCGGCAAGAGACCCAGTACTTC
TRBJ2-3 | NA | NA | TRBV30 | CAWSSPDTQYF | TGTGCCTGGAGTAGCCCAGATACGCAGTATTTT
TRBJ2-2 | NA | NA | TRBV11-2 | CASSFTKTGELFF | TGTGCCAGCAGCTTTACTAAAACCGGGGAGCTGTTTTTT
TRBJ2-1 | TRBD1 | NA | TRBV2 | CASKTGFSYNEQFF | TGTGCCAGCAAGACAGGGTTCTCCTACAATGAGCAGTTCTTC